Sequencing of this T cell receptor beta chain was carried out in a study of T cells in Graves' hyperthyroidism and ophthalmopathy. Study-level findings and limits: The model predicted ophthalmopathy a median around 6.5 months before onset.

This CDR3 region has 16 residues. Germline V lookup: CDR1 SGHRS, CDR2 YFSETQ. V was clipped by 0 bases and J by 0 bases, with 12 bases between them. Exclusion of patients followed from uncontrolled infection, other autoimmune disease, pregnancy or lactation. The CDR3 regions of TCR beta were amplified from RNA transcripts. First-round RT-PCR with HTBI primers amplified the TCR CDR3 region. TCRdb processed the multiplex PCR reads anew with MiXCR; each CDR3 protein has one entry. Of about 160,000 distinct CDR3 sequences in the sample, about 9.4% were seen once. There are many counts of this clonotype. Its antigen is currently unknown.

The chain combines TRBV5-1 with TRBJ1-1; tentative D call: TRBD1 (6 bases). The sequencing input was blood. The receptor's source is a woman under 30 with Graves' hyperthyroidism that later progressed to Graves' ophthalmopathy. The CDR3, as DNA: TGCGCCAGCAGCTTGGTTGGGGGGCTCGTGAACACTGAAGCTTTCTTT. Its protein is CASSLVGGLVNTEAFF.